Listed here are 3 T cell receptor beta chains from one sample, sequenced in a study of regulatory T cells in long-lasting Graves disease. Researchers made TCR beta libraries by using iRepertoire HTBI primers and running Arm-PCR on CDR3 regions. TCRdb reprocessed the multiplex PCR reads with MiXCR, giving one entry per CDR3 protein. The sample includes about 330,000 distinct CDR3 sequences, roughly 16% of them seen just once. Time point meaning: newly diagnosed GD, antithyroid drugs for less than 3 months. Isolated PBMC RNA provided the starting material for the TCR library. The same sample was also used in a study of T cells in Graves' hyperthyroidism and ophthalmopathy.

Specimen: peripheral blood mononuclear cells (PBMCs), collected at new diagnosis, from a patient treated with antithyroid drugs. The source of these receptors is a woman aged 18 to 35 with Graves disease.

This clonotype was recorded at least ten times. The chain's CDR3 is CASSLAPAPNEQFF. The CDR3 DNA sequence: TGCGCCAGCAGCTTGGCTCCAGCCCCCAATGAGCAGTTCTTC. V and J are TRBV5-1 and TRBJ2-1; no firm D call. The CDR3 consists of 14 residues. Germline loops: CDR1 SGHRS, CDR2 YFSETQ. Trimming cost V 0 bases and J 6 bases, with 10 bases left between them.

On this clonotype itself: The junction shows a germline mismatch at one end, possibly a read error. V is TRBV24-1 and J is TRBJ2-1; no firm D call. The CDR3 is 14 amino acids. From germline, CDR1 is KGHDR and CDR2 SFDVKD. CDR3 protein: CATSDLADDNERFF. DNA for the CDR3: TGTGCCACCAGTGATTTGGCAGACGACAATGAGCGGTTCTTC.

Many counts were recorded for this clonotype. This rearrangement joins TRBV28 to TRBJ2-2; the match to TRBD1 covers 8 bases. The germline gives CDR1 MDHEN, CDR2 SYDVKM. After removal of 3 bases from V and 5 bases from J, the junction contained 8 bases not matched to a gene. The CDR3 runs to 16 residues. CDR3 amino acids: CASSFIRGLVTGELFF. The CDR3 DNA reads TGTGCCAGCAGTTTTATCAGGGGGCTAGTAACCGGGGAGCTGTTTTTT.